Shown below are 30 T cell receptor beta chains from a single sample sequenced in a study of CD8 T cells in ankylosing spondylitis. The study, taken as a whole, reports: Blood of patients with ankylosing spondylitis appeared to be characterized by a TCR beta motif of eight highly homologous variants.

TCRdb called the 5' RACE reads again in MiXCR, with one record for every CDR3 protein. The repertoire holds more than 400,000 distinct CDR3 sequences, with 5.3% as singletons. No antigen is known for these receptors. The sequencing sample was made of blood, either unsorted or a sorted T cell fraction (not recorded which). Receptor source: a male donor with ankylosing spondylitis.

This clonotype showed up many times. The J gene is TRBJ2-1, the V gene TRBV5-1, with 8 bases that match TRBD1. The CDR3 contains 14 residues. The V and J ends lost 1 base and 8 bases, in that order; junction bases with no gene match: 5. Germline V gene data show CDR1 as SGHRS and CDR2 as YFSETQ. CDR3 nucleotide sequence: TGCGCCAGCAGCTTGACAGGGGGATTGGATGAGCAGTTCTTC. Translation gives CASSLTGGLDEQFF. The whole variable domain, filled in from reference TRBV5-1 and TRBJ2-1, reads KAGVTQTPRYLIKTRGQQVTLSCSPISGHRSVSWYQQTPGQGLQFLFEYFSETQRNKGNFPGRFSGRQFSNSRSEMNVSTLELGDSALYLCASSLTGGLDEQFFGPGTRLTVL.

The chain uses TRBV6-2 or TRBV6-3 and TRBJ2-5; 9 nucleotides agree with TRBD2. Germline V gene data show CDR1 as MNHEY and CDR2 as SVGEGT. V lost 6 bases, J lost 1 base, and 18 bases stayed unmatched. The CDR3 consists of 19 residues. CDR3: CASSHDPYGLARGQETQYF. In DNA form, the CDR3 reads TGTGCCAGCAGCCACGATCCCTACGGACTAGCGAGGGGCCAAGAGACCCAGTACTTC.

This clonotype was observed at least ten times. The chain recombines TRBV7-9 with TRBJ2-3; 12 bases line up with TRBD2. The CDR3 has 17 residues. Per the germline V gene, CDR1 is SEHNR and CDR2 is FQNEAQ (reference sequence). V shed 5 bases and J 4 bases; nucleotides not matched to a gene: 10. This chain's CDR3 is CASSLGLAGRGADTQYF. The CDR3 nucleotides read TGTGCCAGCAGCCTTGGACTAGCGGGGAGAGGCGCAGATACGCAGTATTTT.

There are many counts of this clonotype. The J gene is TRBJ2-3, the V gene TRBV20-1; D might be TRBD1 (6 bases). The V and J ends lost 6 bases and 4 bases respectively, with 11 bases between them. Germline V gene sequence: CDR1 DFQATT, CDR2 SNEGSKA (reference sequence). The CDR3 runs to 12 residues. CDR3 loop: CSAQGMSDTQYF. The CDR3 region has the DNA TGCAGTGCGCAGGGGATGTCAGATACGCAGTATTTT.

There are a few counts of this clonotype. J is TRBJ2-1 and V is TRBV7-9; the D call may be TRBD1 or TRBD2 (7 bases each). With 5 bases removed from V and 0 bases from J, the gap between germline ends came to 11 bases. The CDR3 contains 15 residues. The germline V gene has CDR1 SEHNR and CDR2 FQNEAQ (reference sequence). The CDR3, as DNA: TGTGCCAGCAGCGCAGGGGGGGGCTCCTACAATGAGCAGTTCTTC. Translated, it gives CASSAGGGSYNEQFF.

This clonotype was seen many times. The V call is TRBV12-3 or TRBV12-4, the J call TRBJ1-1; D is unresolved. The CDR3 contains 15 residues. The V end lost 6 bases, the J end lost 0 bases, and 14 bases lay between the germline ends. The CDR3 is CASSPTYTMNTEAFF. The CDR3 DNA reads TGTGCCAGCAGCCCGACATATACCATGAACACTGAAGCTTTCTTT.

This clonotype was seen many times. This chain connects TRBV7-2 to TRBJ2-5; 7 nucleotides line up with TRBD2. V lost 6 bases, J lost 3 bases, and 16 bases stayed unmatched. Germline V lookup: CDR1 SGHTA, CDR2 FQGNSA. CDR3 size: 17 residues. The chain's CDR3 is CASSPSRRASGKETQYF. CDR3 DNA: TGTGCCAGCAGTCCCTCGCGTCGGGCTAGCGGAAAAGAGACCCAGTACTTC. The entire variable domain, with the rest obtained from reference TRBV7-2 and TRBJ2-5, is as follows: GAGVSQSPSNKVTEKGKDVELRCDPISGHTALYWYRQSLGQGLEFLIYFQGNSAPDKSGLPSDRFSAERTGGSVSTLTIQRTQQEDSAVYLCASSPSRRASGKETQYFGPGTRLLVL.

This rearrangement joins TRBV7-9 to TRBJ2-6, with TRBD1 identical over 12 bases. The CDR3 extends over 17 amino acids. Germline V lookup: CDR1 SEHNR, CDR2 FQNEAQ (reference sequence). V lost 5 bases, J lost 4 bases, and 6 bases stayed unmatched. The CDR3 DNA reads TGTGCCAGCAGCCGGGACAGGGGGCAAACAGGGGCCAACGTCCTGACTTTC. Amino acids: CASSRDRGQTGANVLTF.

This clonotype was seen ten or more times. This rearrangement joins TRBV6-1 to TRBJ1-6; D is unresolved. The CDR3 runs to 14 residues. Germline-derived CDR1 and CDR2 are MNHNS and SASEGT. V was cut by 0 bases and J by 10 bases, with 10 bases left in between. CDR3 sequence: CASSEAHRLSPLHF. The CDR3 coding sequence is TGTGCCAGCAGTGAAGCGCACCGCCTATCACCCCTCCACTTT.

This clonotype was recorded at least ten times. V is TRBV5-1 and J is TRBJ2-7; no reliable D call. Per the germline V gene, CDR1 is SGHRS and CDR2 is YFSETQ. CDR3 length: 14 amino acids. The V end was cut by 2 bases, the J end by 6 bases, with 15 bases between. In DNA form, the CDR3 reads TGCGCCAGCAGCTTACAGTGGGCCTGGGGCGAGCAGTACTTC. Amino acids: CASSLQWAWGEQYF.

There are many counts of this clonotype. The gene calls are TRBV10-2 and TRBJ2-3; TRBD2 matches 9 bases. CDR1 and CDR2 from the germline V gene are WSHSY and SAAADI. V lost 8 bases to trimming and J lost 7 bases; unmatched junction nucleotides: 7. The CDR3 extends over 13 amino acids. CDR3 DNA sequence: TGCGCCAGCGGTGGCGGGAGGGTGAATACGCAGTATTTT. Its translation: CASGGGRVNTQYF.

In this sample, this clonotype turned up many times. The chain employs TRBV7-8 and TRBJ1-1; TRBD1 agrees at 8 bases. Germline V gene sequence: CDR1 SGHVS, CDR2 FQNEAQ. The junction had 9 bases not matched to a gene; V was cut back by 7 bases and J by 8 bases. The CDR3 is made up of 13 amino acids. CDR3 nucleotides: TGTGCCAGCAACAAACAGGGGGACAGGGAAGCTTTCTTT. Encoded protein: CASNKQGDREAFF. The entire variable domain, with the rest obtained from reference TRBV7-8 and TRBJ1-1, is as follows: GAGVSQSPRYKVAKRGQDVALRCDPISGHVSLFWYQQALGQGPEFLTYFQNEAQLDKSGLPSDRFFAERPEGSVSTLKIQRTQQEDSAVYLCASNKQGDREAFFGQGTRLTVV.

This clonotype has a count of ten or more. The J gene is TRBJ2-7, the V gene TRBV21-1; the table's D call, TRBD2, has no DNA check behind it. TRBV21-1 is a recognized pseudogene. The CDR3 consists of 16 residues. CDR3 loop: CASSKCLGLLVYEQYF. The CDR3 DNA follows: TGTGCCAGCAGCAAATGTTTGGGACTACTAGTCTACGAGCAGTACTTC.

V is TRBV5-1 and J is TRBJ1-2; no clear D. The CDR3 contains 13 residues. V lost 4 bases, J lost 8 bases, and 15 bases lay in between. Germline V gives CDR1 SGHRS, CDR2 YFSETQ. The CDR3: CASSEGPDGGYTF. CDR3 sequence (DNA): TGCGCCAGCAGCGAGGGCCCGGACGGGGGCTACACCTTC.

This clonotype was seen ten or more times. The rearrangement uses TRBV12-3 or TRBV12-4 and TRBJ1-1, with 9 positions matching TRBD1. V lost 7 bases, J lost 1 base, and 4 bases stayed unmatched. There are 14 residues in the CDR3. Here the CDR3 reads CASTQDRGNTEAFF. The CDR3, as DNA: TGTGCCAGCACCCAGGACAGGGGGAACACTGAAGCTTTCTTT.

V gene TRBV29-1 combines with J gene TRBJ2-5; TRBD1 matches 7 bases. The CDR3 is 16 amino acids. Germline-derived CDR1 and CDR2 are SQVTM and ANQGSEA. V was pared by 4 bases and J by 5 bases, with 16 bases of the junction left unmatched. The CDR3 DNA reads TGCAGCGTTGGATTGGCCTCGACAGGGAGAGGGGAGACCCAGTACTTC. Protein product: CSVGLASTGRGETQYF.

This clonotype turned up a few times. This chain links TRBV20-1 with TRBJ2-1, with a possible D match to TRBD2 (6 bases). Deletions cut 3 bases from V and 1 base from J, with 10 bases between. The germline gives CDR1 DFQATT, CDR2 SNEGSKA (reference sequence). The length of the CDR3 is 14 residues. The CDR3 DNA sequence: TGCAGTGCTAGCGGGAGAGCTTCCTACAATGAGCAGTTCTTC. Translating it yields CSASGRASYNEQFF.

Many counts were recorded for this clonotype. The chain couples TRBV5-1 to TRBJ2-7; 9 bases line up with TRBD2. Germline assignment: CDR1 SGHRS and CDR2 YFSETQ. The V segment lost 0 bases and the J segment 1 base; nucleotides outside the gene matches: 8. This CDR3 comprises 17 residues. In DNA form, the CDR3 reads TGCGCCAGCAGCTTGGACGTTTGGCGGGAGGGATCCTACGAGCAGTACTTC. This encodes CASSLDVWREGSYEQYF.

This clonotype came up many times. The V call is TRBV18, the J call TRBJ2-2, with D possibly TRBD2 on 5 matching bases. Between the trimmed V and J ends, which lost 3 bases and 0 bases, there was a span of 11 bases. The CDR3 sequence is 16 residues long. Germline lookup yields CDR1 KGHSH and CDR2 LQKENI. This CDR3 reads CASSPLLDPNTGELFF. CDR3 nucleotide sequence: TGTGCCAGCTCACCCCTACTAGATCCGAACACCGGGGAGCTGTTTTTT.

The chain is built from TRBV6-5 and TRBJ2-1, with 9 bases identical to TRBD2. The CDR3 is 15 residues long. The junction had 8 bases not matched to a gene; V was cut back by 2 bases and J by 9 bases. The germline V gene encodes CDR1 MNHEY and CDR2 SVGAGI. The CDR3 DNA is TGTGCCAGCAGTTACGATTCTAGCGGGATTGGTGAGCAGTTCTTC. Amino acid sequence: CASSYDSSGIGEQFF.

The chain has TRBV11-1 and TRBJ2-1; TRBD2 aligns across 14 bases. Losses at the gene ends were 5 bases for V and 0 bases for J; bases not matched to a gene: 6. The germline V gene encodes CDR1 SGHAT and CDR2 FQDESV (reference sequence). CDR3 length: 18 residues. The CDR3 bases are TGTGCCAGCAGCGCGGGACTAGCGGGAGAGACCTCCTACAATGAGCAGTTCTTC. Amino acids: CASSAGLAGETSYNEQFF.

The chain carries TRBV28 and TRBJ2-7, with no clear D. Germline CDR1 MDHEN, CDR2 SYDVKM. Trimming took off 7 bases at V and 5 bases at J, with 15 bases between the two ends. CDR3 length: 13 amino acids. The CDR3 is CASTPRPHHEQYF. The CDR3 nucleotides are TGTGCCAGCACCCCTCGGCCCCACCACGAGCAGTACTTC.

This clonotype was picked up many times. The chain couples TRBV27 to TRBJ2-5, with 7 bases that match TRBD1. The V gene end was trimmed by 5 bases and the J gene end by 5 bases; junction bases not matched to a gene: 5. There are 13 residues in the CDR3. The germline CDR1 and CDR2 sequences are MNHEY and SMNVEV (reference sequence). The CDR3 DNA follows: TGTGCCAGCAGTAAAGACAGGGAGGAGACCCAGTACTTC. Its translation is CASSKDREETQYF.

This chain joins TRBV20-1 and TRBJ1-2; D is unclear. The CDR3 consists of 11 residues. CDR1 DFQATT and CDR2 SNEGSKA come from the germline V gene (reference sequence). Between the trimmed V and J ends, which lost 8 bases and 3 bases, there was a span of 10 bases. This CDR3 reads CSSRWDYGYTF. CDR3 DNA sequence: TGCAGTAGCCGGTGGGACTATGGCTACACCTTC.

This clonotype was counted at least ten times. The rearrangement uses TRBV29-1 and TRBJ2-3; D possibly corresponds to TRBD2 (6 bases). The V and J ends lost 3 bases and 0 bases respectively, with 10 bases between them. CDR3 length: 14 residues. Germline V CDR1 and CDR2: SQVTM, ANQGSEA. The CDR3, as DNA: TGCAGCGTTGATAGGGCGGGAAGCACAGATACGCAGTATTTT. This translates into CSVDRAGSTDTQYF.

This clonotype was detected ten times or more. V is TRBV5-6 and J is TRBJ1-1, with 9 bases fitting TRBD1. The CDR3 runs 13 residues. Germline loops: CDR1 SGHDT, CDR2 YYEEEE. The trim removed 5 bases at V and 5 bases at J, leaving 4 bases unmatched. CDR3 protein: CASRGTGRTEAFF. CDR3 DNA sequence: TGTGCCAGCAGGGGGACAGGGCGGACTGAAGCTTTCTTT.

This clonotype has at least ten counts. This chain joins TRBV24-1 and TRBJ2-1, with 8 positions matching TRBD2. The germline CDR1 and CDR2 sequences are KGHDR and SFDVKD. J lost 0 bases, V lost 2 bases, and 5 bases had no gene match. CDR3 length: 17 residues. The DNA of the CDR3 is TGTGCCACCAGTGATTGGGCCACTAGCGGCTCCTACAATGAGCAGTTCTTC. Its translation is CATSDWATSGSYNEQFF.

This chain connects TRBV14 to TRBJ2-7; a possible D gene is TRBD2 (6 bases). V lost 3 bases and J 3 bases, leaving 18 bases between the germline ends. Germline CDR1 is SGHDN and CDR2 is FVKESK. The length of the CDR3 is 16 residues. The CDR3 coding sequence is TGTGCCAGCAGCCACAGCGTGGGGGGTCGGCTCTACGAGCAGTACTTC. Encoded protein: CASSHSVGGRLYEQYF.

This clonotype was counted ten times or more. The J gene is TRBJ1-6, the V gene TRBV7-2, with D unclear. Trimming removed 1 base at V and 9 bases at J, with 4 bases between. Germline V gene lookup returns CDR1 SGHTA and CDR2 FQGNSA. This CDR3 contains 12 residues. The CDR3 protein is CASSLGVSPLHF. In DNA, the CDR3 is TGTGCCAGCAGCTTAGGGGTTTCACCCCTCCACTTT. The full variable domain, its missing parts supplied by reference TRBV7-2 and TRBJ1-6, is GAGVSQSPSNKVTEKGKDVELRCDPISGHTALYWYRQSLGQGLEFLIYFQGNSAPDKSGLPSDRFSAERTGGSVSTLTIQRTQQEDSAVYLCASSLGVSPLHFGNGTRLTVT.

This clonotype was seen at least ten times. V usage is TRBV5-1 and J usage is TRBJ1-1; a possible D gene is TRBD1 (5 bases). V lost 4 bases, J lost 1 base, and 17 bases lay in between. This CDR3 comprises 16 residues. Germline V lookup: CDR1 SGHRS, CDR2 YFSETQ. The CDR3 is CASSPNRGTENTEAFF. As DNA, the CDR3 is TGCGCCAGCAGCCCCAACCGCGGGACGGAGAACACTGAAGCTTTCTTT.